The 5 T cell receptor beta chains below all came from one sample that was sequenced in a study of blood T cell repertoires in COVID-19. TCRdb's table, derived via immunoSEQ multiplex PCR, lists solely in-frame clones and lacks some. The table shows about 100,000 clones, with 65% to 85% occurring only once. Specimen: peripheral blood. These receptors all come from a man between 65 and 80 years old with active or convalescent COVID-19.

The chain links TRBV3-1 (or the pseudogene TRBV3-2) to TRBJ2-7; 12 nucleotides align to TRBD2. CDR3 length: 14 amino acids. CDR1 and CDR2 (germline): LGHDT, YNNKEL (reference sequence). V lost 6 bases and J lost 6; bases outside the gene matches: 6. The CDR3 coding sequence is TGTGCCAGCAGGCAACTAGCGGGGGGAGGCGAGCAGTACTTC. Encoded protein: CASRQLAGGGEQYF.

V gene TRBV5-1 combines with J gene TRBJ2-1, with 8 bases lining up with TRBD1. V gave up 0 bases and J gave up 5 bases; unmatched junction bases: 4. This CDR3 has 15 amino acids. Per the germline V gene, CDR1 is SGHRS and CDR2 is YFSETQ. The CDR3 protein is CASSLGAGGHNEQFF. CDR3 in DNA: TGCGCCAGCAGCTTGGGGGCAGGGGGCCACAATGAGCAGTTCTTC.

V and J are TRBV3-1 (or the pseudogene TRBV3-2) and TRBJ1-1; TRBD1 matches at 7 bases. This CDR3 is built from 14 residues. The V gene's germline CDR1 is LGHDT and CDR2 YNNKEL (reference sequence). V lost 4 bases and J lost 5; bases outside the gene matches: 7. DNA of the CDR3: TGTGCCAGCAGCCGACAGGGTGGGGGGACTGAAGCTTTCTTT. Amino acids: CASSRQGGGTEAFF.

This clone was seen a handful of times. The chain recombines TRBV6-2 or TRBV6-3 with TRBJ1-1; tentatively, D is TRBD1 (6 bases). Germline CDR1 reads MNHEY; CDR2 reads SVGEGT. V was cut by 5 bases and J by 6 bases, with 16 bases left in between. This CDR3 spans 14 amino acids. In nucleotides, the CDR3 is TGTGCCAGCAGTACCACTAGGGGGTTGGCTGAAGCTTTCTTT. Amino acid sequence: CASSTTRGLAEAFF.

The chain links TRBV28 to TRBJ2-1; 10 positions agree with TRBD2. CDR3 length: 17 residues. V dropped 1 base and J dropped 5; count of bases not matched to a gene: 8. Germline V gene data show CDR1 as MDHEN and CDR2 as SYDVKM. The chain's CDR3 is CASSLSASGGVNNEQFF. The CDR3, as DNA: TGTGCCAGCAGTTTATCGGCTAGCGGGGGTGTGAACAATGAGCAGTTCTTC.